The rows below give T cell receptor beta chains drawn from one sample of a study of siplizumab effects on memory and regulatory T cells. The method was immunoSEQ multiplex PCR; TCRdb's version includes in-frame clones alone and lacks a portion of them. The table lists around 100,000 clones, 91% of them singletons. Sequenced: CD4+ T cells sorted from blood. These receptors were collected from a human donor in good health. Both conserved end residues are part of each CDR3. The order of the fields is V gene, CDR3 length, J gene, CDR3 protein.

v_call: TRBV5-4
cdr3_length: 13
j_call: TRBJ1-2
cdr3_aa: CASSWDGNYGYTF

v_call: TRBV5-1
cdr3_length: 14
j_call: TRBJ1-4
cdr3_aa: CASSLGGINEKLFF

v_call: TRBV12-5
cdr3_length: 16
j_call: TRBJ1-1
cdr3_aa: CASGLVYFPGVTEAFF

v_call: TRBV2
cdr3_length: 14
j_call: TRBJ1-1
cdr3_aa: CASSVSGPNTEAFF

v_call: TRBV7-7
cdr3_length: 15
j_call: TRBJ2-3
cdr3_aa: CASSTGQGRTDTQYF

v_call: TRBV21-1
cdr3_length: 17
j_call: TRBJ2-3
cdr3_aa: CASSKKGTDLRACTQYF

v_call: TRBV10-3
cdr3_length: 11
j_call: TRBJ2-2
cdr3_aa: CAISEAGELFF

v_call: TRBV7-9
cdr3_length: 16
j_call: TRBJ2-7
cdr3_aa: CASSSERGGPLGEQYF

v_call: TRBV9
cdr3_length: 14
j_call: TRBJ2-5
cdr3_aa: CASSVGLGEETQYF

v_call: TRBV5-1
cdr3_length: 14
j_call: TRBJ2-2
cdr3_aa: CASSTLADTGELFF

v_call: TRBV4-3
cdr3_length: 18
j_call: TRBJ2-3
cdr3_aa: CASSQDFLAGTRTDTQYF

v_call: TRBV29-1
cdr3_length: 13
j_call: TRBJ2-2
cdr3_aa: CSVDSRQTGELFF

v_call: TRBV6-5
cdr3_length: 15
j_call: TRBJ2-5
cdr3_aa: CASSYSWANQETQYF

v_call: TRBV6-5
cdr3_length: 14
j_call: TRBJ1-1
cdr3_aa: CASTETAMNTEAFF

v_call: TRBV18
cdr3_length: 14
j_call: TRBJ2-2
cdr3_aa: CASSPERGSGELFF

v_call: TRBV19
cdr3_length: 15
j_call: TRBJ2-2
cdr3_aa: CASRLGQTNTGELFF

v_call: TRBV6-5
cdr3_length: 12
j_call: TRBJ1-3
cdr3_aa: CASRTSGNTIYF

v_call: TRBV28
cdr3_length: 15
j_call: TRBJ1-5
cdr3_aa: CASSLLQGSNQPQHF

v_call: TRBV6-5
cdr3_length: 13
j_call: TRBJ2-4
cdr3_aa: CASRQGVGNIQYF

v_call: TRBV6-5
cdr3_length: 15
j_call: TRBJ1-5
cdr3_aa: CASSGRQGENQPQHF

v_call: TRBV9
cdr3_length: 14
j_call: TRBJ1-1
cdr3_aa: CASSVVGGNTEAFF

v_call: TRBV7-2
cdr3_length: 16
j_call: TRBJ2-7
cdr3_aa: CASSLGFRIEVYEQYF

v_call: TRBV4-2
cdr3_length: 15
j_call: TRBJ2-1
cdr3_aa: CASSQEGTRDNEQFF

v_call: TRBV28
cdr3_length: 14
j_call: TRBJ2-7
cdr3_aa: CASTVAGNNYEQYF

v_call: TRBV19
cdr3_length: 15
j_call: TRBJ2-1
cdr3_aa: CASRDGTGELNEQFF

v_call: TRBV18
cdr3_length: 14
j_call: TRBJ1-1
cdr3_aa: CASSPLQDGTEAFF

v_call: TRBV6-1
cdr3_length: 11
j_call: TRBJ1-1
cdr3_aa: CASIYNTEAFF

v_call: TRBV6-5
cdr3_length: 15
j_call: TRBJ2-7
cdr3_aa: CASSYLLGGVYEQYF

v_call: TRBV7-9
cdr3_length: 15
j_call: TRBJ2-5
cdr3_aa: CASSLARQGQETQYF

v_call: TRBV12-1
cdr3_length: 17
j_call: TRBJ2-1
cdr3_aa: CASSFVSGGNSYNEQFF

v_call: TRBV18
cdr3_length: 15
j_call: TRBJ1-6
cdr3_aa: CASSPLVAGNSPLHF

v_call: TRBV14
cdr3_length: 17
j_call: TRBJ1-2
cdr3_aa: CASSHSGLRKANYGYTF

v_call: TRBV25-1
cdr3_length: 16
j_call: TRBJ2-7
cdr3_aa: CASSEYKRLGSYEQYF

v_call: TRBV25-1
cdr3_length: 14
j_call: TRBJ2-4
cdr3_aa: CASQGQGGLNIQYF

v_call: TRBV7-9
cdr3_length: 16
j_call: TRBJ2-7
cdr3_aa: CASSLTSGGTFPEQYF

v_call: TRBV14
cdr3_length: 18
j_call: TRBJ2-3
cdr3_aa: CASSQDFRLAGSSDTQYF

v_call: TRBV9
cdr3_length: 15
j_call: TRBJ1-3
cdr3_aa: CASSTRDRAGNTIYF

v_call: TRBV9
cdr3_length: 13
j_call: TRBJ2-3
cdr3_aa: CASSVGGTDTQYF

v_call: TRBV7-2
cdr3_length: 13
j_call: TRBJ1-1
cdr3_aa: CASMGGMYAEAFF

v_call: TRBV7-3
cdr3_length: 14
j_call: TRBJ2-1
cdr3_aa: CASNRDRDQGEQFF

v_call: TRBV10-3
cdr3_length: 14
j_call: TRBJ2-3
cdr3_aa: CAISAIGTGDTQYF

v_call: TRBV6-1
cdr3_length: 17
j_call: TRBJ2-2
cdr3_aa: CASSEIWARGNTGELFF

v_call: TRBV7-2
cdr3_length: 14
j_call: TRBJ2-5
cdr3_aa: CASSLGGNQETQYF

v_call: TRBV19
cdr3_length: 13
j_call: TRBJ2-7
cdr3_aa: CASRSKQGYEQYF

v_call: TRBV4-2
cdr3_length: 16
j_call: TRBJ2-7
cdr3_aa: CASSQEVGRGPLEQYF

v_call: TRBV7-2
cdr3_length: 16
j_call: TRBJ1-1
cdr3_aa: CASSLAIGQGGTEAFF

v_call: TRBV10-2
cdr3_length: 14
j_call: TRBJ2-3
cdr3_aa: CASKNTRGTDTQYF